This T cell receptor beta chain was profiled in a study of blood T cell repertoires in COVID-19. The overall study: Sites in the United States, Italy and Spain provided acute and convalescent COVID-19 samples.

Per the original data handling: Nucleated cell number was recorded as an estimate derived from reference gene primer amplification. Here immunoSEQ multiplex PCR was the method, and the copy in TCRdb shows in-frame clones only, minus some. D and trimming come from the DNA, and the V and J calls and clone size come from that table. Here the sample spans over 200,000 clones, over 75% being singletons. Looked up from germline, CDR1 is WSHSY and CDR2 is SAAADI. CDR3 length equals 14 residues. The J segment lost 9 bases and the V segment lost 2 bases, leaving 3 bases of the junction unmatched. The chain has TRBV10-2 and TRBJ2-1; 11 bases align to TRBD2. The sequence was obtained from a woman in her 50s with acute or convalescent COVID-19. What was sequenced was peripheral blood. The CDR3 DNA reads as TGCGCCAGCAGTGAGGCTAGCGGGAGGTCTGAGCAGTTCTTC. Translated: CASSEASGRSEQFF.